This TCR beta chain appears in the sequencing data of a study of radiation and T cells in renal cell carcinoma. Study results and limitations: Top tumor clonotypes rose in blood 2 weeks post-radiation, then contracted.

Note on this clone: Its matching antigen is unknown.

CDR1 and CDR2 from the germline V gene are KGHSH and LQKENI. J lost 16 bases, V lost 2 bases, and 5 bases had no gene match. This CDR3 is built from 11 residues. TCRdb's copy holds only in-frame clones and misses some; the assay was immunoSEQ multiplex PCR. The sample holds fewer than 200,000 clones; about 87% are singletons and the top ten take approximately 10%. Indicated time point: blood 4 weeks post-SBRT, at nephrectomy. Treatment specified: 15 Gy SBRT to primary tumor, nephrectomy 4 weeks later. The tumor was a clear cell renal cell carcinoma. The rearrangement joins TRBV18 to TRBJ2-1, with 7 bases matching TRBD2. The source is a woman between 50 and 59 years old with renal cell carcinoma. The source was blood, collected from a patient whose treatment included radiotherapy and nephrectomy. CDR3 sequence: CASSPLAGVFF. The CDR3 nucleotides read TGTGCCAGCTCACCATTGGCGGGGGTCTTCTTC. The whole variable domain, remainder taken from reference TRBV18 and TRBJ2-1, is NAGVMQNPRHLVRRRGQEARLRCSPMKGHSHVYWYRQLPEEGLKFMVYLQKENIIDESGMPKERFSAEFPKEGPSILRIQQVVRGDSAAYFCASSPLAGVFFGPGTRLTVL.